This T cell receptor beta chain comes out of a study of human T cells and chemical hapten exposure. Study overall: The patients, most of them female, presented with alopecia areata, totalis or universalis. Minor volume differences among pooled libraries chiefly drove per-sample TCR yield variation.

Whole-study findings and limits: The donors suffered from alopecia, so their immune response may not match that of healthy people.

Regarding this clonotype: Antigen unknown.

Using its own MiXCR run on the RACE reads, TCRdb lists one record per CDR3 protein. The data contain more than 100,000 distinct CDR3 sequences, over 9% of them singletons. The time point was: patch test 3, about 24 weeks after DPC sensitization. Indicated treatment: therapeutic diphenylcyclopropenone sensitization with weekly scalp DPC. Each donor was an alopecia patient between 18 and 70 years of age who qualified for DPC. Germline V gives CDR1 SGHTA, CDR2 FQGNSA. The J segment lost 8 bases and the V segment lost 3 bases, leaving 11 bases of the junction unmatched. CDR3 length: 16 amino acids. J is TRBJ1-3 and V is TRBV7-2; 9 bases map to TRBD1. The source was whole blood, collected in connection with sensitization to the hapten diphenylcyclopropenone (DPC). The TCR sequence derives from a woman aged 50 to 60 with alopecia areata. Some clones in this sample may be carry-over from other donors' samples. CDR3 nucleotides: TGTGCCAGCAGCTTGAGGGCGAGACAGGGGGTCCACACCATATATTTT. Its protein is CASSLRARQGVHTIYF.